What follows is one T cell receptor beta chain and its context. The time point: pretreatment peripheral blood. Locally advanced or metastatic urothelial carcinoma affected all patients. The table came from immunoSEQ multiplex PCR; TCRdb's copy has only in-frame clones and leaves some out. The top ten clones hold roughly 2% of a sample with some 87,000 clones, more than 75% of them seen once. The data stem from a study of PD-L1 blockade in urothelial cancer. This specimen consisted of PBMCs, obtained around atezolizumab (anti-PD-L1) treatment. The sequence was obtained from a man aged 55 to 70 with urothelial cancer.

CDR3 in amino acids: CASSLLTGAGDEQFF. CDR3 nucleotides: TGTGCCAGCAGCTTATTAACAGGGGCCGGGGATGAGCAGTTCTTC. The chain carries TRBV11-1 and TRBJ2-1; 7 bases are a match to TRBD1. CDR3 length equals 15 residues. After removal of 2 bases from V and 8 bases from J, the junction contained 9 bases not matched to a gene. Germline CDR1 SGHAT, CDR2 FQDESV (reference sequence).